This TCR beta chain is drawn from a study of blood T cell repertoires in COVID-19. Overall study: COVID-19 samples collected from the United States, Italy and Spain covered acute and convalescent phases. Nucleic acid was either cDNA or gDNA, and it came from T cells, B-cell-depleted T cells, or PBMCs.

This CDR3 is built from 15 residues. V was cut by 6 bases and J by 6 bases, with 15 bases left in between. CDR1 is SGHNT, CDR2 YENEEA, per germline. In its sample, this clone was seen once. The table came from immunoSEQ multiplex PCR; TCRdb's copy has only in-frame clones and leaves some out. The sample contains 85,000 to 120,000 clones, approximately 80% of which appear only once. The clonotype originates from a human donor in a cohort sampled during active COVID-19. The sequenced material came from peripheral blood. The chain recombines TRBV11-3 with TRBJ1-6; TRBD1 is a possible D gene (6 bases). CDR3 sequence (DNA): TGTGCCAGCAGTTCCCGGACAGTCTTTAATTCACCCCTCCACTTT. Translated, it gives CASSSRTVFNSPLHF.